This T cell receptor beta chain was identified during a study of OX40 agonist ivuxolimab in advanced cancers. Study-level information: Patients were roughly 83% male with ages roughly 20 to 90, mean about 54. Enrollees could have had prior anti-PD-1, anti-PD-L1 or anti-CTLA-4 therapy, which more than 30% had received. The study, taken as a whole, reports: CD8+ T cells averaged more expanded clones than CD4+.

A note on this clone: Its antigen remains unknown.

Profiling relied on immunoSEQ multiplex PCR, and the TCRdb table lists in-frame clones only, not all of them. The sample comprises tens of thousands of clones, 87% of which are singletons, and roughly 0.33% rests with the top ten. Trimming removed 4 bases at V and 0 bases at J, with 4 bases between. Germline CDR1 is SGHRS and CDR2 is YFSETQ. CDR3 size: 12 residues. V usage is TRBV5-1 and J usage is TRBJ1-1; D uncertain. Sequences were derived from CD4+ or CD8+ T cells sorted from blood, sampled in a trial of the OX40 agonist ivuxolimab. The sequence came from an adult with an advanced solid tumor such as melanoma, head and neck, liver or kidney cancer. As DNA, the CDR3 is TGCGCCAGCAGCCGGGTGAACACTGAAGCTTTCTTT. The encoded protein is CASSRVNTEAFF.